This T cell receptor (beta chain) was recorded in a study of immune cell composition in non-small cell lung cancer. The method was immunoSEQ multiplex PCR; TCRdb's version includes in-frame clones alone and lacks a portion of them. The sample carries some 1,600 clones, approximately 80% recorded once. V was shortened by 4 bases and J by 9 bases, with 10 bases between the two germline ends. The germline gives CDR1 MNHEY, CDR2 SVGAGI. The CDR3 consists of 12 residues. Remarks on this clone: Antigen unknown.

Regarding the study as a whole: No significant correlation existed between pack-years smoked and tumour clonality.

These data were likewise used in another study, on CD4 T cells in lung cancer. From that study: Donors, mostly former smokers, were 60 to 69 at blood donation. Some responses in blood might come from in vitro naive priming, not memory.

The TCR was taken from a human donor with non-small cell lung cancer. Sequencing used lung tumor tissue. J is TRBJ2-1 and V is TRBV6-5; D may be TRBD2 (5 bases). The CDR3 sequence is CASSSRGSEQFF. As DNA, the CDR3 is TGTGCCAGCAGTTCCCGGGGAAGTGAGCAGTTCTTC.